The clone carrying this T cell receptor beta chain was recorded a few times. The data originate from a study of shared clonotypes between healthy human individuals. Study in general: For every donor, three CD4 naive, three CD4 memory, two CD8 naive and one CD8 memory plates were used.

Method: immunoSEQ multiplex PCR; TCRdb's copy keeps in-frame clones and lacks some. The sample shows hundreds of thousands of clones, approximately 73% of them seen only once. The sequence came from a woman aged 25 to 39 in good health. The specimen was memory CD4+ T cells sorted from blood. Subset denoted: CD45RA-negative fraction.

CDR3 sequence: CASSLVRAGKETQYF. The CDR3 DNA sequence: TGCGCCAGCAGCTTGGTTCGAGCAGGCAAAGAGACCCAGTACTTC. The J gene is TRBJ2-5, the V gene TRBV5-1; no clear D gene. This CDR3 contains 15 residues. Trimming took 0 bases from V and 3 from J, leaving 12 bases between them. The germline V gene encodes CDR1 SGHRS and CDR2 YFSETQ. Filled out from reference TRBV5-1 and TRBJ2-5, the complete variable domain reads KAGVTQTPRYLIKTRGQQVTLSCSPISGHRSVSWYQQTPGQGLQFLFEYFSETQRNKGNFPGRFSGRQFSNSRSEMNVSTLELGDSALYLCASSLVRAGKETQYFGPGTRLLVL.